A selection of T cell receptor beta chains follows, all from one sample in a study of blood T cells in healthy people across ages. TCRdb independently ran MiXCR on the 5' RACE reads; one entry per CDR3 protein. The sample yields about 720,000 distinct CDR3 sequences, 20% to 25% seen once. The sample consisted of blood. These receptors came from a man between 65 and 85 years old in good health. CDR3s include the opening cysteine and the closing phenylalanine or tryptophan. The D gene is left open where the match is weak. For some rows the clone size is stated as once, few or many, or as a class when expanded; others skip it.

j_gene,v_gene,abundance,d_gene,CDR3aa,CDR3nt
TRBJ1-4,TRBV10-3,-,-,CAISERNQGIRKLFF,TGTGCCATCAGTGAACGTAATCAGGGAATTCGAAAACTGTTTTTT
TRBJ1-4,TRBV5-8,-,TRBD1,CASSLGTAGREKLFF,TGTGCCAGCAGCTTAGGGACAGCCGGGAGAGAAAAACTGTTTTTT
TRBJ1-6,TRBV6-1,-,-,CAAGSGYNSPLHF,TGTGCAGCGGGTTCGGGGTATAATTCACCCCTCCACTTT
TRBJ1-5,TRBV28,-,-,CASSSGTTQPQHF,TGTGCCAGCAGCTCCGGGACAACACAACCCCAGCATTTT
TRBJ2-7,TRBV20-1,-,TRBD1,CSARAGQGGSYEQYF,TGCAGTGCTAGGGCGGGACAGGGGGGGTCCTACGAGCAGTACTTC
TRBJ1-5,TRBV7-8,-,-,CASSLVGGINSNQLQHF,TGTGCCAGCAGCTTAGTAGGCGGGATAAATAGCAATCAGCTCCAGCATTTT
TRBJ2-1,TRBV20-1,-,TRBD2,CSARDEGGLVGEQFF,TGCAGTGCTAGAGATGAGGGAGGGCTCGTGGGTGAGCAGTTCTTC
TRBJ2-3,TRBV20-1,-,-,CSARTATSDTQYF,TGCAGTGCTAGGACAGCTACCTCAGATACGCAGTATTTT
TRBJ2-3,TRBV12-3/TRBV12-4,-,TRBD1,CASSGRGRGTDTQYF,TGTGCCAGCAGCGGCAGGGGGCGCGGCACAGATACGCAGTATTTT
TRBJ1-5,TRBV20-1,few,-,CSARVRGGNQPQHF,TGCAGTGCTAGAGTAAGGGGAGGCAATCAGCCCCAGCATTTT
TRBJ2-1,TRBV29-1,few,-,CSVLNSYNEQFF,TGCAGCGTTTTGAACTCCTACAATGAGCAGTTCTTC
TRBJ2-3,TRBV29-1,-,-,CSVAGVTDTQYF,TGCAGCGTTGCCGGGGTCACAGATACGCAGTATTTT
TRBJ2-2,TRBV5-1,few,TRBD1,CASRERTGNTGELFF,TGCGCCAGCAGGGAACGGACAGGGAACACCGGGGAGCTGTTTTTT
TRBJ1-4,TRBV5-1,-,-,CASSLMGSREKLFF,TGCGCCAGCAGCTTGATGGGGTCGCGTGAAAAACTGTTTTTT